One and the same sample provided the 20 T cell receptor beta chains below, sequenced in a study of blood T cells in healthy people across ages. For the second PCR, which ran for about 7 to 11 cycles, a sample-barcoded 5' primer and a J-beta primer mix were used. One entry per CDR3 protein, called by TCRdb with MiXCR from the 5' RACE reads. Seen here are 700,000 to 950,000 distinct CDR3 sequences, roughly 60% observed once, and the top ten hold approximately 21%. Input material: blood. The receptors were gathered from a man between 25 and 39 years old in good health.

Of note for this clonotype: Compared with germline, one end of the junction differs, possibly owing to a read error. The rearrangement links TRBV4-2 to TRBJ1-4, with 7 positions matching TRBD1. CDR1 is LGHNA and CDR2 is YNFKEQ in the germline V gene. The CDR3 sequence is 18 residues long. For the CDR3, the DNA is TGTGCCCGCAGCCAAGATCCGGGACAGATACTCTTCGGCGAAAAACTGTTTTTT. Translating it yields CARSQDPGQILFGEKLFF.

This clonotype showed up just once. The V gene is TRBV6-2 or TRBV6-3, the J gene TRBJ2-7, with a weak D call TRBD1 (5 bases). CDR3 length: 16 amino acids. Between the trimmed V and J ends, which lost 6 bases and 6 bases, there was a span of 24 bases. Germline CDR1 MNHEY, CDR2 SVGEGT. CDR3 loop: CASSNGFGAGGPEQYF. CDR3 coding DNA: TGTGCCAGCAGCAACGGATTTGGGGCAGGCGGTCCCGAGCAGTACTTC.

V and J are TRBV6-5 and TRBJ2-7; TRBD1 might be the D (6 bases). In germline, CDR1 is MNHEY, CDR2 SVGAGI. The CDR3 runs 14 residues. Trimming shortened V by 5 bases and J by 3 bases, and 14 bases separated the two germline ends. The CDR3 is CASSPGHGIYEQYF. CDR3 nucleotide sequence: TGTGCCAGCAGTCCGGGACACGGGATCTACGAGCAGTACTTC.

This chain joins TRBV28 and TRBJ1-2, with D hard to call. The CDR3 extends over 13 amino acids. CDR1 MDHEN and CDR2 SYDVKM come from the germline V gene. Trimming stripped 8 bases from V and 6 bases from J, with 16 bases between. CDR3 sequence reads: CASQEGFSNGYTF. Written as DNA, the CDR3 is TGTGCCAGCCAGGAAGGTTTCTCTAATGGCTACACCTTC.

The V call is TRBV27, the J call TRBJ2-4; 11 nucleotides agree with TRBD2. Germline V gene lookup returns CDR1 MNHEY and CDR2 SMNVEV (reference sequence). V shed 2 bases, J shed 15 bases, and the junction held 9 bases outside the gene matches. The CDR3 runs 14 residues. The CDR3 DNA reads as TGTGCCAGCAGTTTAACGGGTAGCGGGGGGGCCTGGTACTTC. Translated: CASSLTGSGGAWYF.

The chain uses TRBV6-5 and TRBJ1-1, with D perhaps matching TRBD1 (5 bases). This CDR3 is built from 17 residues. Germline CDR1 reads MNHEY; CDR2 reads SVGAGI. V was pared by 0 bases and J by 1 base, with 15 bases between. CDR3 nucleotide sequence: TGTGCCAGCAGTTACTCGATTGGGGGGACGCCGAACACTGAAGCTTTCTTT. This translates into CASSYSIGGTPNTEAFF.

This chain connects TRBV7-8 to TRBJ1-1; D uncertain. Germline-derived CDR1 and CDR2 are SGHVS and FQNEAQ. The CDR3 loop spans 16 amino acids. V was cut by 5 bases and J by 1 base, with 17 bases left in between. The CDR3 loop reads CASSHHGGTQNTEAFF. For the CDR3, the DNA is TGTGCCAGCAGCCACCATGGAGGCACCCAGAACACTGAAGCTTTCTTT. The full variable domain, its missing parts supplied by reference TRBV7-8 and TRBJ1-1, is GAGVSQSPRYKVAKRGQDVALRCDPISGHVSLFWYQQALGQGPEFLTYFQNEAQLDKSGLPSDRFFAERPEGSVSTLKIQRTQQEDSAVYLCASSHHGGTQNTEAFFGQGTRLTVV.

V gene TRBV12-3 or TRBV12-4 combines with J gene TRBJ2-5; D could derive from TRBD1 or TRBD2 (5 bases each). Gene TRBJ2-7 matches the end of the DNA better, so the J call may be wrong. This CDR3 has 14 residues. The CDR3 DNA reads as TGTGCCAGCAGTTCGGAGGCAGGAAGGGGCGAGCAGTACTTC. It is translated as CASSSEAGRGEQYF.

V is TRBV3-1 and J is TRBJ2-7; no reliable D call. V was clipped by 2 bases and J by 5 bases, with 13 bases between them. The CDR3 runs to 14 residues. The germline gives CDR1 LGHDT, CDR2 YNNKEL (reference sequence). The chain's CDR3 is CASSQLSRNDEQYF. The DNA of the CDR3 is TGTGCCAGCAGCCAACTCTCCCGAAACGACGAGCAGTACTTC.

DNA of the CDR3: TGTGCCAGCAGCTTACGGACAGGGATCGGGGAGCTGTTTTTT. Protein product: CASSLRTGIGELFF. V and J are TRBV7-6 and TRBJ2-2, with 8 bases fitting TRBD1. Germline values: CDR1 SGHVS, CDR2 FNYEAQ. This CDR3 has 14 amino acids. After removal of 2 bases from V and 7 bases from J, the junction contained 3 bases not matched to a gene.

DNA for the CDR3: TGTGCCAGCAGTCAACTAGTTTCCCAAAACATTCAGTACTTC. Protein sequence: CASSQLVSQNIQYF. The gene calls are TRBV14 and TRBJ2-4, with D possibly TRBD2 on 5 matching bases. Trimming pared 6 bases from V and 5 bases from J, leaving 14 bases between. The CDR3 extends over 14 amino acids. Germline lookup yields CDR1 SGHDN and CDR2 FVKESK.

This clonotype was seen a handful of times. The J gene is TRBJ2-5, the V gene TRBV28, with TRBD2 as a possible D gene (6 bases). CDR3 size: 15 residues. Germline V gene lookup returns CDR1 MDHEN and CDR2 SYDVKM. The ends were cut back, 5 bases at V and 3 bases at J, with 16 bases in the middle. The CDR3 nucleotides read TGTGCCAGCAGTCCCCCGCGGGGCTTAAAAGAGACCCAGTACTTC. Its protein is CASSPPRGLKETQYF.

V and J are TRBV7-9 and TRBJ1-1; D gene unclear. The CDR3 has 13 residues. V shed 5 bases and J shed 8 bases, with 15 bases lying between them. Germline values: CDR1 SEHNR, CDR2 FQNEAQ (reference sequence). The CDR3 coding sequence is TGTGCCAGCAGCCCCTCCGGAAATCCAGAAGCTTTCTTT. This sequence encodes CASSPSGNPEAFF. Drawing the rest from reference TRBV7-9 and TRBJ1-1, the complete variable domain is DTGVSQNPRHKITKRGQNVTFRCDPISEHNRLYWYRQTLGQGPEFLTYFQNEAQLEKSRLLSDRFSAERPKGSFSTLEIQRTEQGDSAMYLCASSPSGNPEAFFGQGTRLTVV.

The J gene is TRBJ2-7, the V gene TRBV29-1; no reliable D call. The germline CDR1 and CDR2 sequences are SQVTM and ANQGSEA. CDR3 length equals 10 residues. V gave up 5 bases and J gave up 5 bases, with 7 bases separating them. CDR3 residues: CSVFVHEQYF. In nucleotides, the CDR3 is TGCAGCGTTTTCGTCCACGAGCAGTACTTC.

The DNA for the CDR3 is TGCAGTGCTAGGAGGCGGATGGGAAATATGAACACTGAAGCTTTCTTT. Translation: CSARRRMGNMNTEAFF. The chain couples TRBV20-1 to TRBJ1-1; D is unclear. Per germline, CDR1 DFQATT and CDR2 SNEGSKA (reference sequence). Deletions cut 3 bases from V and 0 bases from J, with 17 bases between. The CDR3 sequence is 16 residues long.

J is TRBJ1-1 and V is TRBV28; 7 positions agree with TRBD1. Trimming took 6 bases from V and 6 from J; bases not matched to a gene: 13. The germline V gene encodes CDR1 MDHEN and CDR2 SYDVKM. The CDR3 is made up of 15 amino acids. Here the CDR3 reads CASRSTGNQSPEAFF. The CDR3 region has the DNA TGTGCCAGCAGATCGACAGGGAATCAATCCCCTGAAGCTTTCTTT.

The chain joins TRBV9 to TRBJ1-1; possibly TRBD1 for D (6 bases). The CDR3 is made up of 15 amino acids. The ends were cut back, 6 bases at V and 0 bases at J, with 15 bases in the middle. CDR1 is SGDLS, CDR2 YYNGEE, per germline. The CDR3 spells CASTRSGGMNTEAFF. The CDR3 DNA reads TGTGCCAGCACCAGATCCGGGGGCATGAACACTGAAGCTTTCTTT.

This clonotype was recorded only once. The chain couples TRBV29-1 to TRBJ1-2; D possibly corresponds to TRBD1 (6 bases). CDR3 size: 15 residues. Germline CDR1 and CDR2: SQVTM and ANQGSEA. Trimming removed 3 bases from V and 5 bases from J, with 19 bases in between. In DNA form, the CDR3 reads TGCAGCGTTGATACAACAGGGACCGTGGTTTATGGCTACACCTTC. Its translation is CSVDTTGTVVYGYTF.

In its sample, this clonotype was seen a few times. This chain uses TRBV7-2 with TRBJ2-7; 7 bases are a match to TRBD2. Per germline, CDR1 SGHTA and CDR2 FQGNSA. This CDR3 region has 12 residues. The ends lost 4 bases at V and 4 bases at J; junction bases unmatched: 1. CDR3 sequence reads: CASSWGGYEQYF. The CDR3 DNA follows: TGTGCCAGCAGCTGGGGAGGGTACGAGCAGTACTTC.

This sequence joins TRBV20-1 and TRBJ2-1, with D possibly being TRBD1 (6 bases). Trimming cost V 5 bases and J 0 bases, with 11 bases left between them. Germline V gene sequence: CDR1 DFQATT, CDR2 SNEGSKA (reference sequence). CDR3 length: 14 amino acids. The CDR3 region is CSASDSRSYNEQFF. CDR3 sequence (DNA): TGCAGTGCTTCGGACAGCCGCTCCTACAATGAGCAGTTCTTC.